This TCR beta chain was obtained from a study of T cell repertoires in cytomegalovirus infection. Study-wide points: Summed frequency of public TCR beta families distinguished CMV carriers with the relevant HLA. HLA-C-restricted CMV clonotypes gave the most frequent clonotype in two of eight donors.

From germline, CDR1 is LNHDA and CDR2 SQIVND (reference sequence). This CDR3 is 15 amino acids long. V dropped 3 bases and J dropped 3 bases, with 12 bases sitting between them. TCRdb processed the reads anew with MiXCR; each CDR3 protein has one entry. The table lists about 110,000 distinct CDR3 sequences, 10% of them singletons. Many counts were recorded for this clonotype. Its specificity is unknown. This clonotype was sampled from a human donor in good health (CMV status not recorded). Some clones in this sample may be carry-over from other donors' samples. The gene calls are TRBV19 and TRBJ1-3; D gene uncertain. The sample comprised PBMCs, sequenced either directly or after in vitro stimulation (not recorded which). CDR3 sequence (DNA): TGTGCCAGTAGTATTCAGCCGGGGATTGGAAACACCATATATTTT. Its translation: CASSIQPGIGNTIYF.